This T cell receptor beta chain appears in the sequencing data of a study of T cells after yellow fever vaccination. V shed 7 bases, J shed 4 bases, and the junction held 6 bases outside the gene matches. The CDR3 length is 14 residues. From the 5' RACE reads, TCRdb called clonotypes with MiXCR, one entry per CDR3 protein. Here the sample spans 120,000 or so distinct CDR3 sequences, over 12% being singletons. This clonotype was counted between two and nine times. The receptor was derived from a man aged 18 to 30 who received the YFV17D yellow fever vaccine. The rearrangement joins TRBV12-3 or TRBV12-4 to TRBJ2-3, with 9 bases fitting TRBD2. The sample consisted of CD8+ T cells sorted from PBMCs, taken 5 days after the yellow fever booster vaccination. The CDR3 DNA is TGTGCCAGCACCCAGCGCGGGGGGGCAGATACGCAGTATTTT. This codes for CASTQRGGADTQYF.